The sequence of this TCR beta chain was determined in a study of T cells in Graves' hyperthyroidism and ophthalmopathy. This clonotype was picked up a small number of times. From RNA transcripts, TCR beta CDR3 regions were amplified. When the TCR CDR3 underwent first-round RT-PCR, the HTBI primer set was used. MiXCR, run by TCRdb on the multiplex PCR reads, gives a single entry per CDR3 protein. The table lists 500,000 to 750,000 distinct CDR3 sequences, 35% to 55% of them singletons. Patients between 18 and 65 years old had hyperthyroidism, newly diagnosed and lasting under 2 months. Uncontrolled infection, other autoimmune disease, pregnancy and lactation each barred patients from inclusion. Diagnostic decisions used clinical symptoms, serum thyroxine and TRAb, thyroid ultrasound and orbital computed tomography. This CDR3 spans 12 amino acids. Between the trimmed V and J ends, which lost 10 bases and 2 bases, there was a span of 9 bases. The germline V gene encodes CDR1 MNHNS and CDR2 SASEGT.

Sample: peripheral blood or thyroid tissue (not recorded which). This chain joins TRBV6-1 and TRBJ1-3; no clear D. This sequence originates from a young woman with Graves' hyperthyroidism. CDR3 DNA sequence: TGTGCCACCTCCCAGGCTGGAAACACCATATATTTT. It yields the protein CATSQAGNTIYF.